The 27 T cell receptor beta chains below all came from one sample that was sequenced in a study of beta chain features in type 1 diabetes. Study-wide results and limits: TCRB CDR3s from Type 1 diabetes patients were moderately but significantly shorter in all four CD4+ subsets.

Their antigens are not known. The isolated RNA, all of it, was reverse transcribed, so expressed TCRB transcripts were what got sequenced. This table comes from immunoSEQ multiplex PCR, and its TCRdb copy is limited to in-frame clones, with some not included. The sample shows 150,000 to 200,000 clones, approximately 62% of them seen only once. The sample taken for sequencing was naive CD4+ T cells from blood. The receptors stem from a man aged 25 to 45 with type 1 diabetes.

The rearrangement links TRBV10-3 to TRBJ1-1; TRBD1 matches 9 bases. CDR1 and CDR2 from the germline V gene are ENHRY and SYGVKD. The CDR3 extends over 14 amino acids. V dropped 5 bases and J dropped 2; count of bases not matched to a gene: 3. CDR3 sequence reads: CAISRDRDNTEAFF. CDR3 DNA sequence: TGTGCCATCAGTCGGGACAGGGATAACACTGAAGCTTTCTTT.

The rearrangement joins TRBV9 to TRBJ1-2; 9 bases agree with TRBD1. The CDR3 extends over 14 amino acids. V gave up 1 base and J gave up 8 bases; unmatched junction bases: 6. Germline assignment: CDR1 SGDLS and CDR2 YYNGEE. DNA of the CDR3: TGTGCCAGCAGCGTATTGGGACAGGGCTACGGCTACACCTTC. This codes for CASSVLGQGYGYTF.

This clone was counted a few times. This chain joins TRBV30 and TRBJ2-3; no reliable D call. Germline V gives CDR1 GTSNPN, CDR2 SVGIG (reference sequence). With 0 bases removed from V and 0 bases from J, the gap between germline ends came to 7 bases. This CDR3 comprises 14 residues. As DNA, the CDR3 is TGTGCCTGGAGTGTAAAGCCTAGCACAGATACGCAGTATTTT. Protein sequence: CAWSVKPSTDTQYF.

The DNA of the CDR3 is TGCAGCGTTGACCGGGACAGAGGGTATGGCTACACCTTC. Encoded protein: CSVDRDRGYGYTF. This chain connects TRBV29-1 to TRBJ1-2; 7 bases align to TRBD1. V lost 3 bases to trimming and J lost 5 bases; unmatched junction nucleotides: 6. Germline CDR1 is SQVTM and CDR2 is ANQGSEA. The CDR3 is made up of 13 amino acids.

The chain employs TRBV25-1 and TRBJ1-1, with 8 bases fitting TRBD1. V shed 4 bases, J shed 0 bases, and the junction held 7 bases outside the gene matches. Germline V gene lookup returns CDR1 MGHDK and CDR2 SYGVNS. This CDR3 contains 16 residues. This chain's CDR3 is CASSGGTGALNTEAFF. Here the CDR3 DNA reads TGTGCCAGCAGTGGTGGGACAGGAGCCCTGAACACTGAAGCTTTCTTT.

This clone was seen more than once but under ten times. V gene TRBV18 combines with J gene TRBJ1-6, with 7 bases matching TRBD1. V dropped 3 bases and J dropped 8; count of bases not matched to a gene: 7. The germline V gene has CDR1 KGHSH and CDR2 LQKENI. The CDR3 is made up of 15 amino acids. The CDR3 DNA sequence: TGTGCCAGCTCACCGATACAGGGGAGGGATTCACCCCTCCACTTT. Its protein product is CASSPIQGRDSPLHF.

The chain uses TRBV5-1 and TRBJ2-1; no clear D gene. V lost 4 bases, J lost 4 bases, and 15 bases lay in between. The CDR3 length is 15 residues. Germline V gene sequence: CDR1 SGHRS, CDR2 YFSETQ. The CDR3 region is CASSSDRAGYNEQFF. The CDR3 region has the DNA TGCGCCAGCAGCAGCGACCGGGCCGGGTACAATGAGCAGTTCTTC.

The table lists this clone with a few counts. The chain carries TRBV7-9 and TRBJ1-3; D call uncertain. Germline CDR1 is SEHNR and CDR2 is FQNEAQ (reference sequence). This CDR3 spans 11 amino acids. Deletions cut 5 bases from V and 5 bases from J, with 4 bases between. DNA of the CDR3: TGTGCCAGCAGCGTCCGAAACACCATATATTTT. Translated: CASSVRNTIYF.

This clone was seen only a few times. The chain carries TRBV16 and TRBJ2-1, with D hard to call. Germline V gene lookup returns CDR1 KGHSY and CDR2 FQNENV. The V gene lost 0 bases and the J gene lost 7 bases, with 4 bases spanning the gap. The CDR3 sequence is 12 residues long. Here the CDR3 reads CASSQSSNEQFF. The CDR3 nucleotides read TGTGCCAGCAGCCAATCATCGAATGAGCAGTTCTTC.

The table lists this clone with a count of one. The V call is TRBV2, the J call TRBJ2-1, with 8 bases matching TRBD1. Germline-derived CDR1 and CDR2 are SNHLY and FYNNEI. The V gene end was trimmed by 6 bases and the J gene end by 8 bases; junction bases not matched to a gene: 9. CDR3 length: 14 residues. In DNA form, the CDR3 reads TGTGCCAGCAGCGCGGACAGGGTACGGGATGAGCAGTTCTTC. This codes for CASSADRVRDEQFF.

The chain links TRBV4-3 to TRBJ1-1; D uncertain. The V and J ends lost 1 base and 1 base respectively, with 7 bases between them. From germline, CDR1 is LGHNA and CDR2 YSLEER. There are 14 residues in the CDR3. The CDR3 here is CASSQGMWNTEAFF. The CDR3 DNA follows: TGCGCCAGCAGCCAAGGAATGTGGAACACTGAAGCTTTCTTT.

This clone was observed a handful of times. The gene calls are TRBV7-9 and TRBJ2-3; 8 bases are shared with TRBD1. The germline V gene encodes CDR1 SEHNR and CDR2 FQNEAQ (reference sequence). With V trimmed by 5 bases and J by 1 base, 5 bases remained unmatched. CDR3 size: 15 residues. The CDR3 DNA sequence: TGTGCCAGCAGCATAACAGGGGGTGGCACAGATACGCAGTATTTT. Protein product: CASSITGGGTDTQYF.

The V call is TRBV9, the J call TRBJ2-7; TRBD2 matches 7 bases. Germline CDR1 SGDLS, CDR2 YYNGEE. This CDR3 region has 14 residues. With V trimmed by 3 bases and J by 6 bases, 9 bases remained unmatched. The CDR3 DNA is TGTGCCAGCAGCGCCCTTTGGGAGGGAGTCGAGCAGTACTTC. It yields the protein CASSALWEGVEQYF.

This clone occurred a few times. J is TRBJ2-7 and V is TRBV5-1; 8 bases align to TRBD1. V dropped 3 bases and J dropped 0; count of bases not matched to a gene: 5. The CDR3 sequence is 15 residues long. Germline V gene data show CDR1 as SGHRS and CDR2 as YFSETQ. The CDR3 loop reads CASSWDRTSSYEQYF. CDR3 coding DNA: TGCGCCAGCAGCTGGGACAGGACCAGCTCCTACGAGCAGTACTTC.

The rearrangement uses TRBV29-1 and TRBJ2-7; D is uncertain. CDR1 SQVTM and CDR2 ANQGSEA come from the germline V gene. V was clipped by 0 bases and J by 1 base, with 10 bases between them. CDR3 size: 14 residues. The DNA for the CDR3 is TGCAGCGTTGAAGAAGGGTCAAGTTCCTACGAGCAGTACTTC. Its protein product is CSVEEGSSSYEQYF.

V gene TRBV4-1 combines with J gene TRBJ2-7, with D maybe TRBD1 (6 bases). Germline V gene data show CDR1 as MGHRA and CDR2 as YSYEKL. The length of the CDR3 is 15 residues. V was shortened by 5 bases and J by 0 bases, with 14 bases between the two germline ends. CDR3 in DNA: TGCGCCAGCAGCTCGAAATGGGACACCTCCTACGAGCAGTACTTC. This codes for CASSSKWDTSYEQYF.

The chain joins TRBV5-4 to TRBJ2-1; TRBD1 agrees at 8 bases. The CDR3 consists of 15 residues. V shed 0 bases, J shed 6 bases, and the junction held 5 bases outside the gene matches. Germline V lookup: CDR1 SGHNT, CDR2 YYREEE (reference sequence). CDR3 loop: CASSLAGGTFNEQFF. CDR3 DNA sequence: TGTGCCAGCAGCTTGGCAGGGGGCACTTTCAATGAGCAGTTCTTC.

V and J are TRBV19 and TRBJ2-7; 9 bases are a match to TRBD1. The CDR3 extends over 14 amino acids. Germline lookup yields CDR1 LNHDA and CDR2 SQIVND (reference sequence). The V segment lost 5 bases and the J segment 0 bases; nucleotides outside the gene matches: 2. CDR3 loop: CASSSDRGSYEQYF. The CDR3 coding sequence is TGTGCCAGTAGTTCGGACAGGGGCTCCTACGAGCAGTACTTC.

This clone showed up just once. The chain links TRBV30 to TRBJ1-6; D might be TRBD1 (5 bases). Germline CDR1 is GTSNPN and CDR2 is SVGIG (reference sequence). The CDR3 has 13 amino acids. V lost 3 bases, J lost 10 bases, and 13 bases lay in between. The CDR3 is CAWRGDTASPLHF. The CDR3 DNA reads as TGTGCCTGGAGGGGGGATACGGCCTCACCCCTCCACTTT.

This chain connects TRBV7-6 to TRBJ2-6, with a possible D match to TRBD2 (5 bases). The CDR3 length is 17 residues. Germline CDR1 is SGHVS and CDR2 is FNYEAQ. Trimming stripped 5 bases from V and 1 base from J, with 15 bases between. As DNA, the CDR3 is TGTGCCAGCAGCCTCCGAGTCGGGGTTTCTGGGGCCAACGTCCTGACTTTC. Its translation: CASSLRVGVSGANVLTF.

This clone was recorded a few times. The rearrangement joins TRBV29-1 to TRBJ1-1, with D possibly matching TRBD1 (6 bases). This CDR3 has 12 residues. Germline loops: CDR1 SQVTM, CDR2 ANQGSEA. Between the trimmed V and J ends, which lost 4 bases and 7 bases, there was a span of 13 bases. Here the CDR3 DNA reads TGCAGCGTTGTAAGGGGGGGAGTTGAAGCTTTCTTT. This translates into CSVVRGGVEAFF.

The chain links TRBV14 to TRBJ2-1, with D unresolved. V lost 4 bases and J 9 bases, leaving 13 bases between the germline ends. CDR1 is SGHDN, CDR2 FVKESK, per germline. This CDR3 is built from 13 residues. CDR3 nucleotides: TGTGCCAGCAGCCCTCCCTCGGCCGCTGAGCAGTTCTTC. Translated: CASSPPSAAEQFF.

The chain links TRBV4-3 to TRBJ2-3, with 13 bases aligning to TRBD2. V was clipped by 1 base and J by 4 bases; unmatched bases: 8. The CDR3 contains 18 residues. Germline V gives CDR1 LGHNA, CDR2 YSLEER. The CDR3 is CASSQVRLAGGHADTQYF. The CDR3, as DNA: TGCGCCAGCAGCCAAGTCAGACTAGCGGGGGGTCATGCAGATACGCAGTATTTT.

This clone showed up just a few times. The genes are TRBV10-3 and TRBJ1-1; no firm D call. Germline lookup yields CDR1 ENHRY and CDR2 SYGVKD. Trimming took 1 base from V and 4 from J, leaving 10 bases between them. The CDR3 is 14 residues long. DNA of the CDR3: TGTGCCATCAGTGAGTACGAGGACGGCACTGAAGCTTTCTTT. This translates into CAISEYEDGTEAFF.

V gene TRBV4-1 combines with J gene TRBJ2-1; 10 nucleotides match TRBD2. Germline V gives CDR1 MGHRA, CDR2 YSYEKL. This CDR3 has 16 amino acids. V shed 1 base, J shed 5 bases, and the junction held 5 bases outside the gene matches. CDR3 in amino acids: CASSQVGTSADNEQFF. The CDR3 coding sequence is TGCGCCAGCAGCCAAGTCGGGACTAGCGCTGACAATGAGCAGTTCTTC.

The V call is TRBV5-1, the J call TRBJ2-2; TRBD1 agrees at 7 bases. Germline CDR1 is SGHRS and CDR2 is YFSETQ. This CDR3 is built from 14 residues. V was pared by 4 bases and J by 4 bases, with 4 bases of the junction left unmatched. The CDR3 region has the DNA TGCGCCAGCAGCGACGGACAGGTCACCGGGGAGCTGTTTTTT. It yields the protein CASSDGQVTGELFF.

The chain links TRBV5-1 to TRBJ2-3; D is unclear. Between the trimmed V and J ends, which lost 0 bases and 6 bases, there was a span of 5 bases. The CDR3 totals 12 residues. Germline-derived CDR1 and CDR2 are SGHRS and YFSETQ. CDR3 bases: TGCGCCAGCAGCTTGGCTACGGATACGCAGTATTTT. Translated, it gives CASSLATDTQYF.